Below, one T cell receptor beta chain is given with its context. The record originates from a study of blood T cell repertoires in COVID-19. Whole-study context: Collection of acute and convalescent COVID-19 samples took place in the United States, Italy and Spain.

TCRdb's copy holds only in-frame clones and misses some; the assay was immunoSEQ multiplex PCR. Of 300,000 to 400,000 clones in the sample, 88% are singletons; the top ten hold roughly 0.97%. The V gene lost 4 bases and the J gene lost 2 bases, with 27 bases spanning the gap. Germline-derived CDR1 and CDR2 are LGHDT and YNNKEL (reference sequence). The CDR3 runs 20 residues. The chain combines TRBV3-1 (or the pseudogene TRBV3-2) with TRBJ1-5; D unclear. This sequence was found in a woman aged 25-40 years with acute COVID-19. What was sequenced was PBMCs or T cells enriched from blood (not recorded which). CDR3 sequence reads: CASSPNSRLLSGGGNQPQHF. CDR3 nucleotides: TGTGCCAGCAGCCCCAATAGCCGGCTACTTAGCGGCGGGGGCAATCAGCCCCAGCATTTT.